This T cell receptor (beta chain) is from a study of cytomegalovirus exposure and HLA in healthy donors. Regarding the study as a whole: A later analysis showed that HLA-associated TCR beta chains had undergone more clonal expansion than equally common others.

About this clone: Its cognate antigen is unknown.

PCR was performed using 60 Vbeta and 13 Jbeta primers. Sequenced by immunoSEQ multiplex PCR; TCRdb stores in-frame clones only, minus some. The repertoire holds around 220,000 clones, with 83% as singletons. In germline, CDR1 is LNHDA, CDR2 SQIVND (reference sequence). There are 13 residues in the CDR3. Trimming cost V 3 bases and J 8 bases; bases outside gene matches: 3. The TCR originated in a girl aged 10-17 years in good health and CMV-seronegative. Specimen: PBMCs. The J gene is TRBJ1-4, the V gene TRBV19, with 7 nucleotides matching TRBD1. CDR3: CASSMSDREKLFF. As DNA, the CDR3 is TGTGCCAGTAGTATGTCGGACAGGGAAAAACTGTTTTTT.